This entry describes one TCR beta chain. Trimming took 9 bases from V and 8 from J, leaving 20 bases between them. The V gene's germline CDR1 is LNHDA and CDR2 SQIVND (reference sequence). The CDR3 totals 14 residues. This sample stems from a study of T-cell reconstitution after alpha-beta-depleted transplantation in children. Unique molecular identifiers were used to barcode this TCRbeta library. TCRdb re-called the PCR reads with MiXCR, one entry per CDR3 protein. The repertoire consists of 250,000 or so distinct CDR3 sequences, with roughly 7.7% occurring once and the leading ten covering 5% to 8%.

The receptor was derived from a male patient under 18 who had a stem cell transplant for acute lymphoblastic leukemia, so the T cells may come from the graft donor. Sequencing used PBMCs, mostly from graft donor cells, obtained 180 days after TCRalphabeta/CD19-depleted stem cell transplant. The J gene is TRBJ2-1, the V gene TRBV19; D is tentatively TRBD1 or TRBD2 (5 bases each). CDR3 sequence reads: CASTDGTPRDEQFF. The DNA for the CDR3 is TGTGCCAGCACTGACGGGACCCCTCGCGATGAGCAGTTCTTC.